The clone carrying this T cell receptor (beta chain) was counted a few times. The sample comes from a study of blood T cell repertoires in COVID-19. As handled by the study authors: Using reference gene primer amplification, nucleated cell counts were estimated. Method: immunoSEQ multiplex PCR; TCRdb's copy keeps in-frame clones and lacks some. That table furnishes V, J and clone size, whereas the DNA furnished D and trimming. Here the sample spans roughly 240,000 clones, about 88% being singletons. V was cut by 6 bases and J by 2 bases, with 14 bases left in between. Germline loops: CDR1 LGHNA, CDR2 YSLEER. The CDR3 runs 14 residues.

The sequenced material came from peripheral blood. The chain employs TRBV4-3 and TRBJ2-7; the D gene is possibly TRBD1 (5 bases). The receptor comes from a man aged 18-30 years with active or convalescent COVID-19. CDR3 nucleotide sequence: TGCGCCAGCAGAAGGGGTCTAGGTCCCTACGAGCAGTACTTC. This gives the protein CASRRGLGPYEQYF.